This entry is about one T cell receptor beta chain. Antigen: not known. Using immunoSEQ multiplex PCR, the repertoire was profiled, and TCRdb retains in-frame clones only, with some absent. The profile shows over 120,000 clones, approximately 91% of them singletons. This record comes from a study of graft-versus-host responses after intestinal transplantation. This CDR3 region has 13 residues. The ends were cut back, 3 bases at V and 3 bases at J, with 10 bases in the middle. Germline CDR1 SGHRS, CDR2 YFSETQ. Sequenced material: unstimulated CD4+ T cells sorted from spleen or lymph node cells, taken before intestinal transplant. This clonotype originated in a human donor who received an intestinal transplant. The rearrangement uses TRBV5-1 and TRBJ2-7; D ambiguous. The CDR3 DNA follows: TGCGCCAGCAGCTCCCCCCCGCTCTACGAGCAGTACTTC. Amino acids: CASSSPPLYEQYF.